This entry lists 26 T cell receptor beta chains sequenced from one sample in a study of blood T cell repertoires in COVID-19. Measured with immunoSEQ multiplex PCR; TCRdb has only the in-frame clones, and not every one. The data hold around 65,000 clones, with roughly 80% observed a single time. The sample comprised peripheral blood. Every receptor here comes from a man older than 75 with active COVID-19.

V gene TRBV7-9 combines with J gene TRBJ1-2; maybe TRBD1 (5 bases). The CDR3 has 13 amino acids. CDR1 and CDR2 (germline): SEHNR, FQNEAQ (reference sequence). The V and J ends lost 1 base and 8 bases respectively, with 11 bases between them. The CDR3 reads CASSLVQGRGYTF. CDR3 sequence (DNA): TGTGCCAGCAGCTTAGTTCAGGGCAGGGGCTACACCTTC.

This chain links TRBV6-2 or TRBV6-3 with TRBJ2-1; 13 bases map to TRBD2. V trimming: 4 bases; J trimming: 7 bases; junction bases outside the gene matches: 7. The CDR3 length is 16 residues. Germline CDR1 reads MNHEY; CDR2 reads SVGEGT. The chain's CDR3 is CASSSGTSGMGNEQFF. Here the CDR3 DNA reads TGTGCCAGCAGTTCCGGGACTAGCGGGATGGGGAATGAGCAGTTCTTC.

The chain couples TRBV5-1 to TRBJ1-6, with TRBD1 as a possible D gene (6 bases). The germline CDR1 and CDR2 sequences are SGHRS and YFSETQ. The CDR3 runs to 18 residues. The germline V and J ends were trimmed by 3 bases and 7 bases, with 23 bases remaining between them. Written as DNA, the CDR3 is TGCGCCAGCAGCTCGATCCCGCCGGTCGGGGGGCAGAATTCACCCCTCCACTTT. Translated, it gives CASSSIPPVGGQNSPLHF.

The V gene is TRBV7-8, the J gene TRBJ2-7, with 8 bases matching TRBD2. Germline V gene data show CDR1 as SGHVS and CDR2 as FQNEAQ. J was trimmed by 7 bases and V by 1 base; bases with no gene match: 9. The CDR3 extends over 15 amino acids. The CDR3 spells CASSLGSGGPGEQYF. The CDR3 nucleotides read TGTGCCAGCAGCTTAGGGTCGGGAGGGCCGGGGGAGCAGTACTTC.

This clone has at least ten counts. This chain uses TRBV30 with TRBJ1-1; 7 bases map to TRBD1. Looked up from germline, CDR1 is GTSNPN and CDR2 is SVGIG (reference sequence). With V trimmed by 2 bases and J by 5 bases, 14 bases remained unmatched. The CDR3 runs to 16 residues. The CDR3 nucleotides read TGTGCCTGGAGTCCCACCCCTGGGGGCAGGGGGACTGAAGCTTTCTTT. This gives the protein CAWSPTPGGRGTEAFF.

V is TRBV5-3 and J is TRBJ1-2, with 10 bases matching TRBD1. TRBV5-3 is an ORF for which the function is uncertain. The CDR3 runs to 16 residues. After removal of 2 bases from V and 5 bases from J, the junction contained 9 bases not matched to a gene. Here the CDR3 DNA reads TGTGCCAGAAGCTTTCGACAGGGGGCTTCTCTATATGGCTACACCTTC. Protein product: CARSFRQGASLYGYTF.

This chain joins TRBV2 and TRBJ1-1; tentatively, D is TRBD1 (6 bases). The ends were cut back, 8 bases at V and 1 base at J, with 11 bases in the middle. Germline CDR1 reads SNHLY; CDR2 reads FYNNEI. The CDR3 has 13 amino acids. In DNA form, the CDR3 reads TGTGCCAGCCATTCGGACAGGAACACTGAAGCTTTCTTT. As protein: CASHSDRNTEAFF. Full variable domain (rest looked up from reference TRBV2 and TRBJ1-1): EPEVTQTPSHQVTQMGQEVILRCVPISNHLYFYWYRQILGQKVEFLVSFYNNEISEKSEIFDDQFSVERPDGSNFTLKIRSTKLEDSAMYFCASHSDRNTEAFFGQGTRLTVV.

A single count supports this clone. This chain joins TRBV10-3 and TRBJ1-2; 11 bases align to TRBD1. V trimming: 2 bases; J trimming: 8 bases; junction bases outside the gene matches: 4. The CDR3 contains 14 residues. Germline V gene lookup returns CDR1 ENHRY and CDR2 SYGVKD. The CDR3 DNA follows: TGTGCCATCAGTGAGGGGACAGGGGGGCGCGGCTACACCTTC. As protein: CAISEGTGGRGYTF.

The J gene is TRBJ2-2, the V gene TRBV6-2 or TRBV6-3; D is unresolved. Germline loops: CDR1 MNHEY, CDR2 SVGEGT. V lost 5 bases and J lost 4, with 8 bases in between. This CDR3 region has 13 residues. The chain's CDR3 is CASSRSTTGELFF. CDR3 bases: TGTGCCAGCAGTCGATCTACCACCGGGGAGCTGTTTTTT.

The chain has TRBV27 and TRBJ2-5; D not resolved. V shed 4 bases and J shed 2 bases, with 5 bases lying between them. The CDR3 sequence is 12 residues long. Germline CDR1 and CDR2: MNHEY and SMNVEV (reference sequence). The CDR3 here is CASSSHQETQYF. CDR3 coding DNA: TGTGCCAGCAGTTCACATCAAGAGACCCAGTACTTC.

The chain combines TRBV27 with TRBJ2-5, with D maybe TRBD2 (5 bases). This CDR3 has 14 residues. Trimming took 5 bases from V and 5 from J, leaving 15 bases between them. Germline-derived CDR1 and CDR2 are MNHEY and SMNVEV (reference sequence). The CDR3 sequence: CASSPNTRGETQYF. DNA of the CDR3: TGTGCCAGCAGTCCCAACACCCGGGGTGAGACCCAGTACTTC.

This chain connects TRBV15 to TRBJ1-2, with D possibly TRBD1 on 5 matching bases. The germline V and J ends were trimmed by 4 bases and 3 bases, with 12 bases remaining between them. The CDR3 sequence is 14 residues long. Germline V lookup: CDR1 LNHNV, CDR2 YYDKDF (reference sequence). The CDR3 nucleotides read TGTGCCACCAGCACCCACGGGGGTTACTATGGCTACACCTTC. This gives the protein CATSTHGGYYGYTF.

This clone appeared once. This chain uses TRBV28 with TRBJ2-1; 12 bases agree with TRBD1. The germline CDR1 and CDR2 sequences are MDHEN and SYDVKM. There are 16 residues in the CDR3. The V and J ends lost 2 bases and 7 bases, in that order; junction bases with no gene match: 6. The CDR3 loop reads CASSLGGTGGGNEQFF. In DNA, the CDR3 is TGTGCCAGCAGTTTAGGAGGGACAGGGGGCGGGAATGAGCAGTTCTTC. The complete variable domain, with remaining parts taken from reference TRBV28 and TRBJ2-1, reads DVKVTQSSRYLVKRTGEKVFLECVQDMDHENMFWYRQDPGLGLRLIYFSYDVKMKEKGDIPEGYSVSREKKERFSLILESASTNQTSMYLCASSLGGTGGGNEQFFGPGTRLTVL.

The CDR3 here is CASSLVTSGTNEQFF. CDR3 in DNA: TGTGCCAGCAGTTTGGTTACTAGCGGGACCAATGAGCAGTTCTTC. The gene calls are TRBV28 and TRBJ2-1, with 10 positions matching TRBD2. This CDR3 comprises 15 residues. Trimming cost V 3 bases and J 6 bases; bases outside gene matches: 5. Germline lookup yields CDR1 MDHEN and CDR2 SYDVKM.

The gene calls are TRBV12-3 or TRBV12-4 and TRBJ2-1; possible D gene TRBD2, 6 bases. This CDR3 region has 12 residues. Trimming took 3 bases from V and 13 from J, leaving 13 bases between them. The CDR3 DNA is TGTGCCAGCAGTTTTGGGACCGGGGGACAGTTCTTC. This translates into CASSFGTGGQFF.

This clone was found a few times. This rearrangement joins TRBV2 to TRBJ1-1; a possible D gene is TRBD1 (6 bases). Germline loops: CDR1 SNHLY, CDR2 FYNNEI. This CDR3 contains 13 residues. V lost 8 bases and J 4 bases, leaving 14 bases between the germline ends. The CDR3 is CASAVTGFTEAFF. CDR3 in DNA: TGTGCCAGCGCCGTCACAGGGTTCACTGAAGCTTTCTTT. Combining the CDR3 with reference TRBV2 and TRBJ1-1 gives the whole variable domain EPEVTQTPSHQVTQMGQEVILRCVPISNHLYFYWYRQILGQKVEFLVSFYNNEISEKSEIFDDQFSVERPDGSNFTLKIRSTKLEDSAMYFCASAVTGFTEAFFGQGTRLTVV.

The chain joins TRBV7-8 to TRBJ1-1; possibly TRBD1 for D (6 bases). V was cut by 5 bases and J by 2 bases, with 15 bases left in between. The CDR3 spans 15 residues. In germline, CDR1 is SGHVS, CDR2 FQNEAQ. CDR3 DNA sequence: TGTGCCAGCAGCATCGTTCAGGGGAAAAACACTGAAGCTTTCTTT. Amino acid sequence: CASSIVQGKNTEAFF.

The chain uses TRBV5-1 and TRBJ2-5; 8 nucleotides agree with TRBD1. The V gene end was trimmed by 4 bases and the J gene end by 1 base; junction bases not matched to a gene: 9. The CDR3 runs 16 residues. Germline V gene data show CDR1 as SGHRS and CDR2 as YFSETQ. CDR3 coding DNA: TGCGCCAGCAGCCCAGACCCCGGGACAGGCCAAGAGACCCAGTACTTC. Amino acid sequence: CASSPDPGTGQETQYF. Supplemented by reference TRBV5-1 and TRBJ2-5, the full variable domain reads KAGVTQTPRYLIKTRGQQVTLSCSPISGHRSVSWYQQTPGQGLQFLFEYFSETQRNKGNFPGRFSGRQFSNSRSEMNVSTLELGDSALYLCASSPDPGTGQETQYFGPGTRLLVL.

The CDR3 sequence: CASTSTGVRTDTQYF. In nucleotides, the CDR3 is TGCGCCAGCACCTCCACGGGGGTTCGCACAGATACGCAGTATTTT. The rearrangement joins TRBV5-1 to TRBJ2-3; TRBD2 is a possible D gene (6 bases). Germline-derived CDR1 and CDR2 are SGHRS and YFSETQ. The CDR3 length is 15 residues. The V and J ends lost 6 bases and 1 base respectively, with 15 bases between them.

The DNA for the CDR3 is TGTGCCAGCAGCCCCCGACAGGGCAATTCACCCCTCCACTTT. It translates to CASSPRQGNSPLHF. This chain uses TRBV9 with TRBJ1-6, with TRBD1 matching 7 bases. The CDR3 runs to 14 residues. Looked up from germline, CDR1 is SGDLS and CDR2 is YYNGEE. V was pared by 4 bases and J by 7 bases, with 5 bases of the junction left unmatched.

CDR3 sequence reads: CAWSVRQPYGYTF. The CDR3 DNA reads as TGTGCCTGGAGTGTAAGACAGCCATATGGCTACACCTTC. The chain employs TRBV30 and TRBJ1-2; D is perhaps TRBD1 (5 bases). The CDR3 runs to 13 residues. CDR1 is GTSNPN, CDR2 SVGIG, per germline (reference sequence). With 0 bases removed from V and 5 bases from J, the gap between germline ends came to 10 bases.

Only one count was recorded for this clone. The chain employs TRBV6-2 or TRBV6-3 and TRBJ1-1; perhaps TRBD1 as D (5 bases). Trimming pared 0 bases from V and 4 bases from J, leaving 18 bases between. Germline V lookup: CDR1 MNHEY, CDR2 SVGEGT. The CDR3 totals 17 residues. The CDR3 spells CASSYSRGTGGTTEAFF. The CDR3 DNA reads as TGTGCCAGCAGTTACTCGAGGGGAACGGGGGGTACCACTGAAGCTTTCTTT.

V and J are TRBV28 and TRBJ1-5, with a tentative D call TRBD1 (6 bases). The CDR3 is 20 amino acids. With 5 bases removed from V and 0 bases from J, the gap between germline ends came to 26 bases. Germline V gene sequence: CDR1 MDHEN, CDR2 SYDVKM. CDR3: CASSPSQGLGALYSNQPQHF. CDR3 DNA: TGTGCCAGCAGTCCTTCTCAGGGGCTGGGGGCCCTCTATAGCAATCAGCCCCAGCATTTT.

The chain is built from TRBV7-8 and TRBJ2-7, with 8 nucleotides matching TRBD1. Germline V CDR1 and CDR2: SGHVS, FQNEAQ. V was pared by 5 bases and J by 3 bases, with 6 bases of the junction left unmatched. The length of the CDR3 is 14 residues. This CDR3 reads CASSAGTGFYEQYF. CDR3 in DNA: TGTGCCAGCAGCGCCGGGACAGGCTTCTACGAGCAGTACTTC.

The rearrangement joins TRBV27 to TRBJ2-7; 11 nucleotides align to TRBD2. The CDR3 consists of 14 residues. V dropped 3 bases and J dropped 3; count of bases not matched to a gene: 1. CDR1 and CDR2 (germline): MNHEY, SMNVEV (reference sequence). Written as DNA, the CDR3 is TGTGCCAGCAGTTTTCTAGCGGGAGGCTACGAGCAGTACTTC. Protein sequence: CASSFLAGGYEQYF.

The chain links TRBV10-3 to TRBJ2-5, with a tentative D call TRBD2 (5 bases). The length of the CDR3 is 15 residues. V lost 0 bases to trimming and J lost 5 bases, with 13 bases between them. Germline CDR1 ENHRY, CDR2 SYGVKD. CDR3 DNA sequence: TGTGCCATCAGTGAGTCAAACCCGGGGTATGAGACCCAGTACTTC. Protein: CAISESNPGYETQYF.